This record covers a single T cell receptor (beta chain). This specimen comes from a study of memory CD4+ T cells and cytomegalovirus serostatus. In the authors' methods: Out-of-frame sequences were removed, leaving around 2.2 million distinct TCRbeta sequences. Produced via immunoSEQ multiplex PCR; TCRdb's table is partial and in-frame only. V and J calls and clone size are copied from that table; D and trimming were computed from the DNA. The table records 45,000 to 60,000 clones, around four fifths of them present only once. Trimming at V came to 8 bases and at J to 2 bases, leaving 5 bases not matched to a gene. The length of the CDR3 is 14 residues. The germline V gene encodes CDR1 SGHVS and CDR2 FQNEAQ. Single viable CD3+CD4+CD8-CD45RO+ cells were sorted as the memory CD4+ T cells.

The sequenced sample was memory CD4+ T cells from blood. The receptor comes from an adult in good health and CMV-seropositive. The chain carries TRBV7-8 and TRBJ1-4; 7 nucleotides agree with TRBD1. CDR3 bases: TGTGCCAGCTCACTGACAGGGACTAATGAAAAACTGTTTTTT. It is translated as CASSLTGTNEKLFF.